This T cell receptor (beta chain) was observed in a study of blood T cell repertoires in COVID-19. For the study at large: Acute and convalescent COVID-19 specimens originated in the United States, Italy and Spain. Nucleic acid was either cDNA or gDNA, and it came from T cells, B-cell-depleted T cells, or PBMCs.

As originally analysed: Reference gene primers were amplified, and this amplification served to estimate nucleated cell counts. Produced via immunoSEQ multiplex PCR; TCRdb's table is partial and in-frame only. Clone size and the V and J calls come from that table; the DNA yielded D and trimming. The table includes about 14,000 clones, 83% detected once. CDR1 is MDHEN, CDR2 SYDVKM, per germline. Deletions cut 2 bases from V and 7 bases from J, with 14 bases between. This CDR3 has 15 amino acids. This clone has more than one count but fewer than ten. This sequence joins TRBV28 and TRBJ1-4, with D maybe TRBD1 (5 bases). The receptor's source is a woman aged 55-70 years with acute or convalescent COVID-19. Sequenced input: peripheral blood. As DNA, the CDR3 is TGTGCCAGCAGTTTAGGAGGGCAGGGAAGTGAAAAACTGTTTTTT. Its protein is CASSLGGQGSEKLFF.